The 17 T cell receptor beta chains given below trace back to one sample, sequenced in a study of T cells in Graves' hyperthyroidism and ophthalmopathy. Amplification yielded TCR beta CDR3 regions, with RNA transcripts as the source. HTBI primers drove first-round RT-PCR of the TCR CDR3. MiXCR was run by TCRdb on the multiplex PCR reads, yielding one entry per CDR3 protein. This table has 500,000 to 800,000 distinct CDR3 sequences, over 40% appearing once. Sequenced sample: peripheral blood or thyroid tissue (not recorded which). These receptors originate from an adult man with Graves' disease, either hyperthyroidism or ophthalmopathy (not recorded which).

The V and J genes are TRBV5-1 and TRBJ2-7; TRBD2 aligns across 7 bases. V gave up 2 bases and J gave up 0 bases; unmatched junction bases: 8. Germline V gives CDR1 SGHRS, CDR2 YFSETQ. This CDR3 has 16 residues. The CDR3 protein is CASSFSSGLPSYEQYF. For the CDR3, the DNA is TGCGCCAGCAGCTTCTCTAGCGGACTCCCCTCCTACGAGCAGTACTTC.

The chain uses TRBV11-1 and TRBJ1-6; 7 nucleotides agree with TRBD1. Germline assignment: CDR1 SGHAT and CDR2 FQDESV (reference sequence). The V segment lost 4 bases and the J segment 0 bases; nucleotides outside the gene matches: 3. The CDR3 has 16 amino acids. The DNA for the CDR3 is TGTGCCAGCAGCTACCGGGACAGCTCCTATAATTCACCCCTCCACTTT. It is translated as CASSYRDSSYNSPLHF.

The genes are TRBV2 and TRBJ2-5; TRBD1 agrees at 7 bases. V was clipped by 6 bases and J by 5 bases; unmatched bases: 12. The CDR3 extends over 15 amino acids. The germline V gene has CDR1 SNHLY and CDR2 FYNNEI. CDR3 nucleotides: TGTGCCAGCAGCGCCACACAGGGGCGCGGCGAGACCCAGTACTTC. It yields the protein CASSATQGRGETQYF.

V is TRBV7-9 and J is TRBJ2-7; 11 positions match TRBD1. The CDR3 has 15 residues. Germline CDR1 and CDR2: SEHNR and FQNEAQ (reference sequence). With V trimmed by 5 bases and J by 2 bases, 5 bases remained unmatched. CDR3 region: CASSPGQGATYEQYF. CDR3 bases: TGTGCCAGCAGCCCCGGACAGGGGGCCACCTACGAGCAGTACTTC. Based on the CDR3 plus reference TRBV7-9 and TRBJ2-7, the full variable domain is DTGVSQNPRHKITKRGQNVTFRCDPISEHNRLYWYRQTLGQGPEFLTYFQNEAQLEKSRLLSDRFSAERPKGSFSTLEIQRTEQGDSAMYLCASSPGQGATYEQYFGPGTRLTVT.

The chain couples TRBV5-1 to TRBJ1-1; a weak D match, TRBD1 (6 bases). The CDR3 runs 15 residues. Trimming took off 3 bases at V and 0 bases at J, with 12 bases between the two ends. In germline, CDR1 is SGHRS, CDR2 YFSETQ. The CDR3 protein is CASSSWDTMNTEAFF. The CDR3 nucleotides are TGCGCCAGCAGCTCCTGGGACACGATGAACACTGAAGCTTTCTTT.

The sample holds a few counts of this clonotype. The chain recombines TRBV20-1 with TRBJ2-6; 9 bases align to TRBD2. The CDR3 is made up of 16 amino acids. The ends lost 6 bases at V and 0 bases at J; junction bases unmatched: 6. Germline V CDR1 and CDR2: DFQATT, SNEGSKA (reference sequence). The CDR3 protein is CSAPSGTSSGANVLTF. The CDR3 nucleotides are TGCAGTGCCCCTAGCGGGACGAGCTCTGGGGCCAACGTCCTGACTTTC.

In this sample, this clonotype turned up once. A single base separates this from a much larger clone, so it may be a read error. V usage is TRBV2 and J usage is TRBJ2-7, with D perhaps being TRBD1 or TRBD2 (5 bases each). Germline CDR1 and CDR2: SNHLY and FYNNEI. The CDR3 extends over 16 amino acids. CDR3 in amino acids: CASGERGAYSSYEQYF. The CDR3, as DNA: TGTGCCAGCGGTGAACGAGGGGCATATAGCTCCTACGAGCAGTACTTC. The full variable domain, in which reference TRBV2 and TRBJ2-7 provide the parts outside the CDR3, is EPEVTQTPSHQVTQMGQEVILRCVPISNHLYFYWYRQILGQKVEFLVSFYNNEISEKSEIFDDQFSVERPDGSNFTLKIRSTKLEDSAMYFCASGERGAYSSYEQYFGPGTRLTVT.

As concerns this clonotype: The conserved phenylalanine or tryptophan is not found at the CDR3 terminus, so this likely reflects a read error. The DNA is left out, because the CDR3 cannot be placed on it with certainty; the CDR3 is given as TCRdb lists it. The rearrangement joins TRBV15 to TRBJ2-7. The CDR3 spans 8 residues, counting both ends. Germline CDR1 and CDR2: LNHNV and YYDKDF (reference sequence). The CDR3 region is CATSKDRT.

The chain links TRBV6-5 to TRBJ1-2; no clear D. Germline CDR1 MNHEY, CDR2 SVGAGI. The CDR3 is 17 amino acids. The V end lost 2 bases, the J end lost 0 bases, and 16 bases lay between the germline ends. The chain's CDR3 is CASSYTPWGNPNYGYTF. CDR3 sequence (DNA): TGTGCCAGCAGTTACACCCCGTGGGGAAACCCTAACTATGGCTACACCTTC.

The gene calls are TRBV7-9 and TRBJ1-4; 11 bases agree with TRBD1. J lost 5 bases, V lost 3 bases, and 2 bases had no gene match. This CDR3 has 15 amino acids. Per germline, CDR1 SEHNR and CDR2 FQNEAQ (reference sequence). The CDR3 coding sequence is TGTGCCAGCAGCTTCCGGGACAGGGGGAATGAAAAACTGTTTTTT. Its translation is CASSFRDRGNEKLFF.

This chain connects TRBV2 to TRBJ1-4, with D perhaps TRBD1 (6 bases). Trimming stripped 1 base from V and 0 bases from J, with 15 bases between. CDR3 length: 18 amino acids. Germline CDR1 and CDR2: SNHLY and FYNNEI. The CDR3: CASSEGGGNTATNEKLFF. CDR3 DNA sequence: TGTGCCAGCAGTGAAGGAGGGGGTAATACAGCAACTAATGAAAAACTGTTTTTT.

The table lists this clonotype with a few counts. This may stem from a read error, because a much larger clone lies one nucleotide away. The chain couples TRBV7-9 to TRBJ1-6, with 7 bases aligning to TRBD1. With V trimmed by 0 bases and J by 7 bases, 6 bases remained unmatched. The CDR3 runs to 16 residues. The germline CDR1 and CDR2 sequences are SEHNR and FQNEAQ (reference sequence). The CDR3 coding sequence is TGTGCCAGCAGCTTAGCGGGTGGCAGGGGGAATTCACCCCTCCACTTT. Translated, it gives CASSLAGGRGNSPLHF.

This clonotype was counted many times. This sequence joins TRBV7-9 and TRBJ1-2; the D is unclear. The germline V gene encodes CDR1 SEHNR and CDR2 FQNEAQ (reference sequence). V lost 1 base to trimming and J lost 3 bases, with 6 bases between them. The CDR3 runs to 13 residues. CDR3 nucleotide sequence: TGTGCCAGCAGCTTAGATTATGACTATGGCTACACCTTC. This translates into CASSLDYDYGYTF.

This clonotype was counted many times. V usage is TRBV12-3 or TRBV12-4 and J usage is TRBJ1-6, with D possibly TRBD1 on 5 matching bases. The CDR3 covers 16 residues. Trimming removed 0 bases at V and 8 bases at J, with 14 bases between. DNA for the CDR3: TGTGCCAGCAGTTTAGCGGGCGGCAGGGCTTATTCACCCCTCCACTTT. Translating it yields CASSLAGGRAYSPLHF.

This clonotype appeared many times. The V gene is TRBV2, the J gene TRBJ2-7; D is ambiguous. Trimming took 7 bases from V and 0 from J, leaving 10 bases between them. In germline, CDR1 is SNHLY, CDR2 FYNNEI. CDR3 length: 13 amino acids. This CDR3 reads CASIWTDSYEQYF. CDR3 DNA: TGTGCCAGCATTTGGACCGACTCCTACGAGCAGTACTTC.

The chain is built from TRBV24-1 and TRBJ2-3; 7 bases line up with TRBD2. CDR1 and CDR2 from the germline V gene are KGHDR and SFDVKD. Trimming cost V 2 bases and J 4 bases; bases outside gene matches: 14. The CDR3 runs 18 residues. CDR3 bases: TGTGCCACCAGTGATTGGGGCTGGGGGGGGAGGAGCTCAGATACGCAGTATTTT. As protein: CATSDWGWGGRSSDTQYF.

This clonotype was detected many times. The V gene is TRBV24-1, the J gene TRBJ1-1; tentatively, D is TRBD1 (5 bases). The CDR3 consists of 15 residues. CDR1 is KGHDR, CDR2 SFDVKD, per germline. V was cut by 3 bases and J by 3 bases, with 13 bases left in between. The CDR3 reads CATSDGSVGDTEAFF. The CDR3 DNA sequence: TGTGCCACCAGTGATGGGTCAGTGGGGGACACTGAAGCTTTCTTT.